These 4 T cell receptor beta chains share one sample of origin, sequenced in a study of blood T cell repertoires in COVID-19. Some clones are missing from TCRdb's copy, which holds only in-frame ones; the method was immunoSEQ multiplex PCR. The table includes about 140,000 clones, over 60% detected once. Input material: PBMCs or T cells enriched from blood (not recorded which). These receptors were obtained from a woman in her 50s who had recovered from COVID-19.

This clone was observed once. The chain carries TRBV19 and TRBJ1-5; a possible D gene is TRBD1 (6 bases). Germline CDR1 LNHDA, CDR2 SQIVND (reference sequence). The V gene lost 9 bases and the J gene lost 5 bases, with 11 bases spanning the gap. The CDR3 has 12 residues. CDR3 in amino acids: CASNQGYQPQHF. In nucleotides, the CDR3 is TGTGCCAGCAACCAGGGGTATCAGCCCCAGCATTTT.

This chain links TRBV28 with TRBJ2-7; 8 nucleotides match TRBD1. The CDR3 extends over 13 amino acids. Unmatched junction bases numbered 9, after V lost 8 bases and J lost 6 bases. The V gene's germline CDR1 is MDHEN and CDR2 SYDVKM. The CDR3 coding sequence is TGTGCCAGCGCGTACAGGGGGACAGGCGAGCAGTACTTC. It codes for CASAYRGTGEQYF.

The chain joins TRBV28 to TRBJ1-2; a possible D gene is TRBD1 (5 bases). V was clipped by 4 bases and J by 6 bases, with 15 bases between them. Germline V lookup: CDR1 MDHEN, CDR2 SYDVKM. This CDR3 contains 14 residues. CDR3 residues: CASSSGGQGDGYTF. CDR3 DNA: TGTGCCAGCAGTTCCGGTGGGCAGGGTGATGGCTACACCTTC.

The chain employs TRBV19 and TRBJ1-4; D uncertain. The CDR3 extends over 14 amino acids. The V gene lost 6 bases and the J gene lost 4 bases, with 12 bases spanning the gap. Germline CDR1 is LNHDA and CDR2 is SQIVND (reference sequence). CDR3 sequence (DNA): TGTGCCAGTAGGGACTCGGCCGGTAATGAAAAACTGTTTTTT. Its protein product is CASRDSAGNEKLFF.